This TCR beta chain was recovered during a study of blood T cells in healthy people across ages. At the level of the study: About one barcoded TCR beta cDNA was captured per two T cells. General observations from the study: With age, beta diversity per million T cells declined roughly linearly, significantly by 40 to 50. It was the long-lived donors that had more naive CD4+ cells and higher diversity than aged donors. The study found TCR beta diversity correlated strongly with naive T cell percentage.

Only a few counts were recorded for this clonotype. Antigen: not known. Combining a sample-barcoded 5' primer with a J-beta primer mix, a second PCR ran for roughly 6 to 11 cycles. Via MiXCR, TCRdb re-called the 5' RACE reads, giving one row per CDR3 protein. In the table there are about 1 million distinct CDR3 sequences, under 45% of which are singletons. Germline V gene sequence: CDR1 SEHNR, CDR2 FQNEAQ (reference sequence). V was trimmed by 6 bases and J by 2 bases, leaving 14 bases between them. This CDR3 spans 15 amino acids. The receptor comes from a woman aged 55-70 years in good health. The material sequenced was blood. This sequence joins TRBV7-9 and TRBJ1-3, with a possible D match to TRBD1 (6 bases). The CDR3 DNA is TGTGCCAGCAGTCAAGAACAGGGCCCTGGAAACACCATATATTTT. This translates into CASSQEQGPGNTIYF.